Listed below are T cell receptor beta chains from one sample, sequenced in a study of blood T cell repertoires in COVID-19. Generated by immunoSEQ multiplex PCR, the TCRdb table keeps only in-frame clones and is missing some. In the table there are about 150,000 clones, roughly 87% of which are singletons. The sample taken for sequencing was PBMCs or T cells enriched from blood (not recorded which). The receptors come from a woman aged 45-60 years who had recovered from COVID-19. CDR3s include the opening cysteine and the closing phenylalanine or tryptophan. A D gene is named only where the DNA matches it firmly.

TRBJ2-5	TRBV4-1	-	CASSQDSGFFTPETQYF	TGCGCCAGCAGCCAAGACAGCGGGTTTTTTACGCCAGAGACCCAGTACTTC
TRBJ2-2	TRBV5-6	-	CASSLAGYTGELFF	TGTGCCAGCAGCTTGGCAGGGTACACCGGGGAGCTGTTTTTT
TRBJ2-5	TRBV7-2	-	CASSSNRGGQGETQYF	TGTGCCAGCAGCTCCAATCGGGGGGGACAGGGAGAGACCCAGTACTTC
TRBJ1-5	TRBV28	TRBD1	CASSPGQGKQQPQHF	TGTGCCAGCAGCCCGGGACAGGGTAAACAGCAGCCCCAGCATTTT
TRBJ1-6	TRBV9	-	CASSVSATLGNSPLHF	TGTGCCAGCAGCGTATCTGCGACATTAGGAAATTCACCCCTCCACTTT
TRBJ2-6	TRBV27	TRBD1	CASSLYGQGISSGANVLTF	TGTGCCAGCAGTTTATACGGACAGGGGATTAGCTCTGGGGCCAACGTCCTGACTTTC
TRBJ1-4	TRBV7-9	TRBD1	CASSWDSNEKLFF	TGTGCCAGCAGCTGGGACAGTAATGAAAAACTGTTTTTT
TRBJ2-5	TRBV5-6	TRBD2	CASSLVLAGGRGETQYF	TGTGCCAGCAGCTTGGTTCTAGCGGGAGGTCGAGGGGAGACCCAGTACTTC
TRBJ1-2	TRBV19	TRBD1	CASRAGGLYGYTF	TGTGCCAGTCGGGCAGGGGGGCTCTATGGCTACACCTTC
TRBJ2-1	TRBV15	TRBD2	CATSRIRSGLAGNEQFF	TGTGCCACCAGCAGAATCAGATCGGGACTAGCGGGCAATGAGCAGTTCTTC
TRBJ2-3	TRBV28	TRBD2	CASGNGRAQYF	TGTGCCAGCGGAAACGGGAGGGCGCAGTATTTT
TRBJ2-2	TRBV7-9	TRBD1	CASSRRQGGTGELFF	TGTGCCAGCAGCCGACGACAGGGCGGCACCGGGGAGCTGTTTTTT
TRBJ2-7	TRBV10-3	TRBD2	CAARLAGSYEQYF	TGTGCCGCAAGACTAGCGGGTTCCTACGAGCAGTACTTC
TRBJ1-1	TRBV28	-	CASSPNSHTEAFF	TGTGCCAGCAGCCCAAATTCCCACACTGAAGCTTTCTTT